The rows below give T cell receptor beta chains drawn from one sample of a study of T cells in narcolepsy. Measured with immunoSEQ multiplex PCR; TCRdb has only the in-frame clones, and not every one. The table has roughly 40,000 clones, about 85% seen once. The material sequenced was CD45RA- memory CD4+ T cells from PBMCs. Every receptor here comes from a human donor with narcolepsy. Each CDR3 is given with its conserved first and last residue. The D gene is left open where the match is weak. Clone sizes are given selectively: once, few, many, or a class where the clone is expanded.

CASSFPAGTLNTEAFF,TGCGCCAGCAGCTTCCCGGCAGGGACCTTGAACACTGAAGCTTTCTTT,NA,TRBV5-1,TRBJ1-1,NA
CASSQAPSGRGNTIYF,TGCGCCAGCAGCCAAGCTCCGTCAGGGAGGGGAAACACCATATATTTT,NA,TRBV4-3,TRBJ1-3,NA
CASSLRGGRNQPQHF,TGTGCCAGCAGTCTCAGGGGTGGAAGGAATCAGCCCCAGCATTTT,NA,TRBV27,TRBJ1-5,NA
CASSQWGGTGKLFF,TGCGCCAGCAGCCAGTGGGGGGGAACAGGAAAACTGTTTTTT,NA,TRBV4-3,TRBJ1-4,NA
CAWKRVGNTIYF,TGTGCCTGGAAGAGGGTGGGAAACACCATATATTTT,NA,TRBV30,TRBJ1-3,once
CASSLGTGGGHEQYF,TGCGCCAGCAGCTTGGGGACAGGGGGAGGGCACGAGCAGTACTTC,TRBD1,TRBV5-1,TRBJ2-7,NA
CASSLYPTNEKLFF,TGTGCCAGCAGTCTCTACCCAACTAATGAAAAACTGTTTTTT,NA,TRBV6-5,TRBJ1-4,once
CASSLTKGSIQYF,TGTGCCAGCAGCTTAACCAAGGGGTCCATTCAGTACTTC,NA,TRBV7-2,TRBJ2-4,NA
CASSQDGGQGTYGYTF,TGTGCCAGCAGCCAAGATGGGGGGCAGGGCACGTATGGCTACACCTTC,NA,TRBV4-2,TRBJ1-2,NA
CASGDMGRYNEQFF,TGTGCCAGTGGGGATATGGGACGATACAATGAGCAGTTCTTC,NA,TRBV19,TRBJ2-1,NA
CASSSTLDGYEQYF,TGTGCCAGCTCATCAACCCTCGACGGATACGAGCAGTACTTC,NA,TRBV18,TRBJ2-7,few
CAISKGQGETQYF,TGTGCCATCTCGAAGGGGCAGGGAGAGACCCAGTACTTC,NA,TRBV10-3,TRBJ2-5,NA
CASSLVGGGISYEQYF,TGTGCCAGCAGCTTAGTCGGGGGAGGGATCTCCTACGAGCAGTACTTC,TRBD2,TRBV7-2,TRBJ2-7,NA
CASSGTGANQPQHF,TGTGCCAGCAGTGGGACAGGGGCCAATCAGCCCCAGCATTTT,TRBD1,TRBV2,TRBJ1-5,once
CASGGGLETQYF,TGTGCCAGCGGTGGCGGGTTGGAGACCCAGTACTTC,NA,TRBV2,TRBJ2-5,NA
CASTPGLAGYTGELFF,TGTGCCAGCACCCCGGGACTAGCGGGGTACACCGGGGAGCTGTTTTTT,TRBD2,TRBV27,TRBJ2-2,NA
CASSSLGRRSAGNTIYF,TGTGCCAGCAGCTCCCTTGGGCGGAGGTCTGCTGGAAACACCATATATTTT,NA,TRBV13,TRBJ1-3,NA
CASGVDREAFF,TGTGCCAGTGGCGTCGACAGGGAAGCTTTCTTT,NA,TRBV19,TRBJ1-1,NA
CASSLQVNTEAFF,TGCGCCAGCAGCCTACAGGTGAACACTGAAGCTTTCTTT,NA,TRBV4-3,TRBJ1-1,once
CASSGGLAGGGTQYF,TGTGCCAGCAGTGGCGGACTAGCGGGGGGCGGGACCCAGTACTTC,TRBD2,TRBV2,TRBJ2-5,NA
CASTPTGIDNSPLHF,TGTGCCAGTACCCCCACAGGGATCGATAATTCACCCCTCCACTTT,NA,TRBV19,TRBJ1-6,NA
CASSLLTGLRNEQFF,TGTGCCAGCAGCTTACTGACAGGGTTGAGGAATGAGCAGTTCTTC,TRBD1,TRBV7-9,TRBJ2-1,NA
CASSLSGQGTSGNTIYF,TGTGCCAGCAGTTTAAGTGGACAGGGGACTTCTGGAAACACCATATATTTT,TRBD1,TRBV28,TRBJ1-3,NA
CASSPIRRTGDYEQYF,TGTGCCAGCAGCCCAATCAGGCGGACAGGTGACTACGAGCAGTACTTC,TRBD1,TRBV11-2,TRBJ2-7,NA
CASSDLGTEIQFF,TGTGCCAGCAGCGACCTCGGGACGGAGATCCAGTTCTTC,NA,TRBV9,TRBJ2-1,few
CASSSPGGKGTDTQYF,TGCGCCAGCAGCTCCCCAGGGGGCAAGGGCACAGATACGCAGTATTTT,TRBD1,TRBV5-1,TRBJ2-3,NA
CASSVGTSGQETQYF,TGTGCCAGCAGCGTAGGGACTAGCGGGCAAGAGACCCAGTACTTC,TRBD2,TRBV9,TRBJ2-5,NA